These 13 T cell receptor beta chains share one sample of origin, sequenced in a study of OX40 agonist ivuxolimab in advanced cancers. Data came from immunoSEQ multiplex PCR; TCRdb stores just in-frame clones and leaves some out. The sample lists about 99,000 clones, about 96% occurring once. The sample consisted of CD4+ or CD8+ T cells sorted from blood, taken in a trial of the OX40 agonist ivuxolimab. The source is an adult with an advanced solid tumor such as melanoma, head and neck, liver or kidney cancer.

This clone has a handful of counts. The V gene is TRBV7-9, the J gene TRBJ1-5; D not certain. CDR3 length: 13 amino acids. CDR1 is SEHNR, CDR2 FQNEAQ, per germline (reference sequence). Trimming left V 2 bases short and J 1 base short, with 3 bases between. CDR3 nucleotides: TGTGCCAGCAGCTTACACAGCAATCAGCCCCAGCATTTT. Residues: CASSLHSNQPQHF. The full variable domain, rest sourced from reference TRBV7-9 and TRBJ1-5, is DTGVSQNPRHKITKRGQNVTFRCDPISEHNRLYWYRQTLGQGPEFLTYFQNEAQLEKSRLLSDRFSAERPKGSFSTLEIQRTEQGDSAMYLCASSLHSNQPQHFGDGTRLSIL.

This clone was seen a handful of times. The rearrangement joins TRBV10-3 to TRBJ1-5, with no clear D. V lost 3 bases and J 6 bases, leaving 6 bases between the germline ends. There are 12 residues in the CDR3. From germline, CDR1 is ENHRY and CDR2 SYGVKD. CDR3 amino acids: CAISEGSQPQHF. The CDR3 nucleotides read TGTGCCATCAGTGAAGGAAGTCAGCCCCAGCATTTT.

This sequence joins TRBV5-4 and TRBJ2-2, with 10 nucleotides matching TRBD2. The germline gives CDR1 SGHNT, CDR2 YYREEE (reference sequence). CDR3 length: 17 amino acids. The ends lost 0 bases at V and 0 bases at J; junction bases unmatched: 2. CDR3 sequence (DNA): TGTGCCAGCAGCTTGGGCCTAGCGGGGGCGAACACCGGGGAGCTGTTTTTT. It translates to CASSLGLAGANTGELFF.

This clone appeared a single time. The V and J genes are TRBV2 and TRBJ2-3; TRBD2 matches at 13 bases. V trimming: 6 bases; J trimming: 2 bases; junction bases outside the gene matches: 11. Germline lookup yields CDR1 SNHLY and CDR2 FYNNEI. This CDR3 contains 18 residues. In DNA form, the CDR3 reads TGTGCCAGCAGAGACACTAGCGGGAGGGCCGGTGACACAGATACGCAGTATTTT. Amino acids: CASRDTSGRAGDTDTQYF.

The chain couples TRBV10-2 to TRBJ2-7; TRBD1 matches at 7 bases. Germline V gene lookup returns CDR1 WSHSY and CDR2 SAAADI. The CDR3 totals 11 residues. The V gene end was trimmed by 7 bases and the J gene end by 9 bases; junction bases not matched to a gene: 6. CDR3 amino acids: CASTDREAQYF. The CDR3 nucleotides are TGCGCCAGCACCGACAGGGAAGCGCAGTACTTC.

The chain links TRBV29-1 to TRBJ1-4; TRBD1 might be the D (5 bases). The CDR3 covers 12 residues. Trimming left V 6 bases short and J 8 bases short, with 13 bases between. Per germline, CDR1 SQVTM and CDR2 ANQGSEA. In DNA, the CDR3 is TGCAGCGTCCCAGACAGAGCCGAAAAACTGTTTTTT. Protein sequence: CSVPDRAEKLFF.

The gene calls are TRBV7-2 and TRBJ1-1; D unresolved. Germline V gene lookup returns CDR1 SGHTA and CDR2 FQGNSA. Trimming cost V 1 base and J 1 base, with 4 bases left between them. The CDR3 has 13 residues. CDR3 coding DNA: TGTGCCAGCAGCTTAGACCCGAACACTGAAGCTTTCTTT. Translating gives CASSLDPNTEAFF.

CDR3 in DNA: TGTGCCAGTAGTTGGGACAGGGCTGGCGAGCAGTACTTC. It codes for CASSWDRAGEQYF. V and J are TRBV19 and TRBJ2-7; 9 bases line up with TRBD1. CDR1 is LNHDA, CDR2 SQIVND, per germline (reference sequence). V gave up 5 bases and J gave up 6 bases; unmatched junction bases: 5. The CDR3 runs to 13 residues.

This rearrangement joins TRBV4-1 to TRBJ2-1, with 8 bases matching TRBD2. Trimming removed 1 base from V and 8 bases from J; junction bases left unmatched: 16. The CDR3 is made up of 18 amino acids. Germline assignment: CDR1 MGHRA and CDR2 YSYEKL. Here the CDR3 DNA reads TGCGCCAGCAGCCAAGGCCACTTCGGGACTAGTGCCTCATATGAGCAGTTCTTC. Translating gives CASSQGHFGTSASYEQFF.

The CDR3 spells CASSQGGVEQFF. In DNA form, the CDR3 reads TGCGCCAGCAGCCAAGGAGGGGTTGAGCAGTTCTTC. The chain combines TRBV4-3 with TRBJ2-1; D tentatively fits TRBD1 or TRBD2 (5 bases each). The germline V and J ends were trimmed by 1 base and 9 bases, with 7 bases remaining between them. The CDR3 is made up of 12 amino acids. Germline V gene sequence: CDR1 LGHNA, CDR2 YSLEER.

The V and J genes are TRBV28 and TRBJ1-2; no clear D. CDR1 and CDR2 (germline): MDHEN, SYDVKM. The CDR3 is 16 amino acids. Trimming took off 7 bases at V and 8 bases at J, with 26 bases between the two ends. CDR3 DNA: TGTGCCAGCATTCCTACCATCGTCCGTTTAAAGGTCGGCTACACCTTC. Amino acid sequence: CASIPTIVRLKVGYTF.

The rearrangement joins TRBV11-2 to TRBJ1-2, with D hard to call. The V end lost 6 bases, the J end lost 4 bases, and 12 bases lay between the germline ends. Germline V gives CDR1 SGHAT, CDR2 FQNNGV. This CDR3 is 13 amino acids long. As DNA, the CDR3 is TGTGCCAGCAGACACAACCCACTCTATGGCTACACCTTC. Its translation is CASRHNPLYGYTF.

This chain connects TRBV5-1 to TRBJ1-1, with D unclear. The ends were cut back, 1 base at V and 4 bases at J, with 11 bases in the middle. The CDR3 totals 14 residues. CDR1 and CDR2 from the germline V gene are SGHRS and YFSETQ. CDR3 loop: CASSLTRGATEAFF. The CDR3 DNA is TGCGCCAGCAGCTTGACTCGCGGAGCCACTGAAGCTTTCTTT.